This entry is about one TCR beta chain. This specimen comes from a study of blood T cell repertoires in COVID-19. The V gene end was trimmed by 3 bases and the J gene end by 0 bases; junction bases not matched to a gene: 2. The CDR3 is 16 amino acids. CDR1 is KGHDR, CDR2 SFDVKD, per germline. Data came from immunoSEQ multiplex PCR; TCRdb stores just in-frame clones and leaves some out. The table has roughly 93,000 clones, approximately 81% seen once. V gene TRBV24-1 combines with J gene TRBJ2-2; 8 nucleotides agree with TRBD1. The sample comprised peripheral blood. The receptor comes from an elderly woman with acute or convalescent COVID-19. The CDR3 DNA sequence: TGTGCCACCAGTGATCGGGACAGGCCGAACACCGGGGAGCTGTTTTTT. It is translated as CATSDRDRPNTGELFF.